The 32 T cell receptor beta chains below were found in one sample sequenced in a study of T cell responses to AZD1222 COVID-19 vaccine. The data were produced by immunoSEQ multiplex PCR, yet TCRdb's version contains in-frame clones alone and is incomplete. The repertoire holds some 98,000 clones, with about 88% as singletons. The source material was peripheral blood, sampled on day 0 of AZD1222 vaccination. Receptor source: an adult in good health.

This clone was recorded once. The sample has other DNA sequences that encode this CDR3 too. The chain combines TRBV5-6 with TRBJ2-7; D unresolved. The germline V gene encodes CDR1 SGHDT and CDR2 YYEEEE. The CDR3 is 14 amino acids. Trimming shortened V by 1 base and J by 0 bases, and 8 bases separated the two germline ends. This CDR3 reads CASSLRPYSYEQYF. The CDR3, as DNA: TGTGCCAGCAGCTTGCGGCCGTACTCCTACGAGCAGTACTTC.

This clone was found a few times. The chain has TRBV5-1 and TRBJ1-1; the D is unclear. Germline-derived CDR1 and CDR2 are SGHRS and YFSETQ. V shed 4 bases and J shed 1 base, with 20 bases lying between them. The CDR3 totals 17 residues. The CDR3 DNA reads as TGCGCCAGCAGCCCCACCGGCGGGGTGCTAGGGAACACTGAAGCTTTCTTT. Its protein is CASSPTGGVLGNTEAFF.

V and J are TRBV25-1 and TRBJ1-2; TRBD1 aligns across 8 bases. CDR3 size: 14 residues. The germline V gene has CDR1 MGHDK and CDR2 SYGVNS. Trimming removed 4 bases from V and 8 bases from J; junction bases left unmatched: 9. Here the CDR3 reads CASSASGTGSGYTF. CDR3 coding DNA: TGTGCCAGCAGTGCCTCCGGGACAGGAAGCGGCTACACCTTC.

CDR3 amino acids: CAWSPGTAGYSNQPQHF. CDR3 nucleotides: TGTGCCTGGAGTCCCGGGACAGCAGGATATAGCAATCAGCCCCAGCATTTT. The chain links TRBV30 to TRBJ1-5; 7 nucleotides match TRBD1. V lost 2 bases to trimming and J lost 0 bases; unmatched junction nucleotides: 10. The CDR3 has 17 amino acids. In germline, CDR1 is GTSNPN, CDR2 SVGIG (reference sequence).

The chain links TRBV20-1 to TRBJ2-3, with TRBD2 matching over 11 bases. V lost 3 bases, J lost 1 base, and 6 bases stayed unmatched. The CDR3 has 16 amino acids. Per germline, CDR1 DFQATT and CDR2 SNEGSKA (reference sequence). The DNA of the CDR3 is TGCAGTGCTAGTCCTTCACTAGCGGGAGGCACAGATACGCAGTATTTT. This translates into CSASPSLAGGTDTQYF.

The chain joins TRBV18 to TRBJ2-5, with 7 bases matching TRBD2. The CDR3 has 16 amino acids. Germline V gives CDR1 KGHSH, CDR2 LQKENI. Trimming removed 1 base from V and 2 bases from J; junction bases left unmatched: 7. CDR3 residues: CASSPLGGGLQETQYF. The DNA of the CDR3 is TGTGCCAGCTCACCACTTGGCGGGGGATTACAAGAGACCCAGTACTTC.

This chain links TRBV6-4 with TRBJ2-5; 8 bases are shared with TRBD2. V dropped 4 bases and J dropped 4; count of bases not matched to a gene: 2. The CDR3 sequence is 13 residues long. The germline V gene has CDR1 MRHNA and CDR2 SNTAGT. The CDR3 nucleotides read TGTGCCAGCAGTGGAACTAGCGGAGAGACCCAGTACTTC. Translated, it gives CASSGTSGETQYF.

This chain links TRBV5-4 with TRBJ2-5, with TRBD1 matching over 11 bases. The CDR3 covers 16 residues. V dropped 4 bases and J dropped 0; count of bases not matched to a gene: 5. CDR1 and CDR2 (germline): SGHNT, YYREEE (reference sequence). The CDR3 coding sequence is TGTGCCAGCAGCACCCGGGACAGGGGGTACCAAGAGACCCAGTACTTC. This translates into CASSTRDRGYQETQYF.

This clone was detected once. The rearrangement uses TRBV6-2 or TRBV6-3 and TRBJ2-1; 8 bases map to TRBD1. The CDR3 sequence is 15 residues long. The junction had 4 bases not matched to a gene; V was cut back by 5 bases and J by 1 base. Germline V gives CDR1 MNHEY, CDR2 SVGEGT. The CDR3 loop reads CASSKDRGSYNEQFF. For the CDR3, the DNA is TGTGCCAGCAGTAAAGACAGGGGTTCCTACAATGAGCAGTTCTTC.

This chain joins TRBV30 and TRBJ2-1; D is undetermined. The V gene's germline CDR1 is GTSNPN and CDR2 SVGIG (reference sequence). The CDR3 covers 13 residues. Trimming removed 5 bases from V and 4 bases from J, with 12 bases in between. CDR3: CAWSPRVYNEQFF. The CDR3 nucleotides are TGTGCCTGGTCACCTAGGGTGTACAATGAGCAGTTCTTC.

This chain links TRBV6-5 with TRBJ1-1; no reliable D call. The CDR3 is made up of 14 amino acids. Trimming removed 2 bases at V and 0 bases at J, with 7 bases between. CDR1 MNHEY and CDR2 SVGAGI come from the germline V gene. CDR3 nucleotides: TGTGCCAGCAGTTACAGGGTCATGAACACTGAAGCTTTCTTT. Translated: CASSYRVMNTEAFF.

This clone was recorded only once. The chain combines TRBV10-3 with TRBJ1-1; no clear D gene. V shed 7 bases and J shed 0 bases, with 12 bases lying between them. The CDR3 spans 14 residues. Germline-derived CDR1 and CDR2 are ENHRY and SYGVKD. CDR3 coding DNA: TGTGCCATCAAGATTGGCAGCTTGAACACTGAAGCTTTCTTT. Its translation is CAIKIGSLNTEAFF.

To note about this clone: The junction shows a germline mismatch at one end, possibly a read error. J is TRBJ2-1 and V is TRBV7-2; 9 positions match TRBD1. Germline V lookup: CDR1 SGHTA, CDR2 FQGNSA. The CDR3 extends over 15 amino acids. The CDR3 sequence is CAISLRTGEVGEQFF. For the CDR3, the DNA is TGTGCCATCAGCTTAAGGACAGGGGAGGTTGGTGAGCAGTTCTTC.

V and J are TRBV5-1 and TRBJ1-1; D perhaps matches TRBD1 (6 bases). This CDR3 spans 15 amino acids. Trimming pared 0 bases from V and 2 bases from J, leaving 11 bases between. Germline CDR1 and CDR2: SGHRS and YFSETQ. CDR3 protein: CASSLGGQSNTEAFF. CDR3 nucleotide sequence: TGCGCCAGCAGCTTGGGTGGACAGTCAAACACTGAAGCTTTCTTT. The full variable domain, completed using reference TRBV5-1 and TRBJ1-1, is KAGVTQTPRYLIKTRGQQVTLSCSPISGHRSVSWYQQTPGQGLQFLFEYFSETQRNKGNFPGRFSGRQFSNSRSEMNVSTLELGDSALYLCASSLGGQSNTEAFFGQGTRLTVV.

The chain carries TRBV15 and TRBJ1-4, with D possibly matching TRBD1 (5 bases). CDR1 and CDR2 from the germline V gene are LNHNV and YYDKDF (reference sequence). This CDR3 has 16 amino acids. V lost 0 bases and J lost 7, with 15 bases in between. The CDR3 coding sequence is TGTGCCACCAGCAGAGATCCCCGGGACGTTAGTGAAAAACTGTTTTTT. Amino acids: CATSRDPRDVSEKLFF.

This CDR3 reads CASSFRDRSSYEQYF. For the CDR3, the DNA is TGCGCCAGCAGCTTCCGGGACAGAAGCTCCTACGAGCAGTACTTC. The chain joins TRBV5-1 to TRBJ2-7; 7 nucleotides agree with TRBD1. The CDR3 spans 15 residues. The V gene's germline CDR1 is SGHRS and CDR2 YFSETQ. After removal of 2 bases from V and 0 bases from J, the junction contained 5 bases not matched to a gene.

This chain links TRBV6-5 with TRBJ2-3; TRBD2 matches 10 bases. The CDR3 consists of 15 residues. The J segment lost 3 bases and the V segment lost 8 bases, leaving 8 bases of the junction unmatched. The germline CDR1 and CDR2 sequences are MNHEY and SVGAGI. This chain's CDR3 is CASSSAGGRTDTQYF. Written as DNA, the CDR3 is TGTGCCAGCTCCTCAGCGGGGGGGCGGACAGATACGCAGTATTTT.

This clone was observed once. The chain combines TRBV5-1 with TRBJ2-1, with unresolved D. The CDR3 is made up of 15 amino acids. Germline CDR1 reads SGHRS; CDR2 reads YFSETQ. The ends were cut back, 0 bases at V and 0 bases at J, with 7 bases in the middle. CDR3 in DNA: TGCGCCAGCAGCTTGGCCAGGAGCTCCTACAATGAGCAGTTCTTC. It is translated as CASSLARSSYNEQFF.

The chain combines TRBV19 with TRBJ1-5; D unresolved. Germline V CDR1 and CDR2: LNHDA, SQIVND (reference sequence). Trimming pared 3 bases from V and 3 bases from J, leaving 15 bases between. This CDR3 is 16 amino acids long. The CDR3 sequence is CASSIPPNGFNQPQHF. CDR3 DNA sequence: TGTGCCAGTAGTATCCCCCCCAACGGATTCAATCAGCCCCAGCATTTT.

This sequence joins TRBV3-1 (or the pseudogene TRBV3-2) and TRBJ2-4; 11 bases fit TRBD1. The CDR3 length is 18 residues. Germline V lookup: CDR1 LGHDT, CDR2 YNNKEL (reference sequence). V was clipped by 5 bases and J by 8 bases; unmatched bases: 17. The DNA of the CDR3 is TGTGCCAGCAGCTTGTACATTGTCGCGTCGGGACAGGGGGACATTCAGTACTTC. Translating it yields CASSLYIVASGQGDIQYF.

The V and J genes are TRBV19 and TRBJ2-1, with D unresolved. V gave up 10 bases and J gave up 10 bases, with 23 bases separating them. Germline V gene data show CDR1 as LNHDA and CDR2 as SQIVND (reference sequence). CDR3 size: 14 residues. Here the CDR3 DNA reads TGTGCCACTTCCCCAGGTGGTGGGGTAGGAGAGCAGTTCTTC. This gives the protein CATSPGGGVGEQFF.

The chain joins TRBV19 to TRBJ2-1, with 10 bases identical to TRBD1. V shed 2 bases and J 7 bases; nucleotides not matched to a gene: 14. In germline, CDR1 is LNHDA, CDR2 SQIVND (reference sequence). The CDR3 is 18 residues long. The CDR3 is CASSIWTGGGGSRNEQFF. The CDR3 DNA sequence: TGTGCCAGTAGTATATGGACAGGGGGAGGCGGGTCGCGGAATGAGCAGTTCTTC.

The gene calls are TRBV28 and TRBJ2-1; no firm D call. CDR3 length: 14 residues. Trimming took 6 bases from V and 10 from J, leaving 19 bases between them. Germline values: CDR1 MDHEN, CDR2 SYDVKM. The CDR3 loop reads CASRPPADIGEQFF. In DNA, the CDR3 is TGTGCCAGCAGACCACCGGCAGATATCGGGGAGCAGTTCTTC.

The V and J genes are TRBV28 and TRBJ1-2, with D hard to call. This CDR3 contains 12 residues. V dropped 6 bases and J dropped 8 bases, with 13 bases sitting between them. Germline V gives CDR1 MDHEN, CDR2 SYDVKM. CDR3 region: CASRQGPGGYTF. The DNA of the CDR3 is TGTGCCAGCAGGCAAGGCCCTGGGGGCTACACCTTC.

The genes are TRBV18 and TRBJ1-1; D is unresolved. V lost 2 bases, J lost 1 base, and 8 bases lay in between. The CDR3 length is 14 residues. The germline V gene encodes CDR1 KGHSH and CDR2 LQKENI. The CDR3 bases are TGTGCCAGCTCACCAGTCAATACGAACACTGAAGCTTTCTTT. It codes for CASSPVNTNTEAFF.

This chain joins TRBV23-1 and TRBJ1-2; 12 bases agree with TRBD1. TRBV23-1 qualifies as an ORF whose function is uncertain. CDR3 length: 16 amino acids. J lost 4 bases, V lost 10 bases, and 13 bases had no gene match. The CDR3 sequence is CAMEGGQGAETYGYTF. The CDR3 DNA follows: TGCGCCATGGAGGGGGGACAGGGGGCGGAGACCTATGGCTACACCTTC.

V gene TRBV7-2 combines with J gene TRBJ2-3; D gene unclear. The CDR3 has 13 residues. V gave up 0 bases and J gave up 6 bases, with 7 bases separating them. Germline V lookup: CDR1 SGHTA, CDR2 FQGNSA. CDR3 nucleotide sequence: TGTGCCAGCAGCTTAGCCGCATCGGATACGCAGTATTTT. It translates to CASSLAASDTQYF.

The rearrangement uses TRBV6-5 and TRBJ2-3; weak D call: TRBD1 (6 bases). V was clipped by 7 bases and J by 5 bases, with 16 bases between them. The CDR3 is 14 amino acids. Germline-derived CDR1 and CDR2 are MNHEY and SVGAGI. The CDR3 DNA reads TGTGCCAGCACGCTGGACAGAGTCGTAGATACGCAGTATTTT. It encodes CASTLDRVVDTQYF.

This clone was picked up one time. CDR3 sequence: CASSYAHRGGNTEAFF. The CDR3 DNA reads as TGTGCCAGCAGTTACGCCCACAGGGGGGGGAACACTGAAGCTTTCTTT. The rearrangement joins TRBV6-5 to TRBJ1-1; the match to TRBD1 covers 8 bases. With V trimmed by 2 bases and J by 1 base, 6 bases remained unmatched. Germline V gene lookup returns CDR1 MNHEY and CDR2 SVGAGI. The CDR3 is 16 amino acids.

The chain carries TRBV7-2 and TRBJ2-5; D unresolved. Trimming left V 2 bases short and J 1 base short, with 17 bases between. The CDR3 runs to 17 residues. The germline CDR1 and CDR2 sequences are SGHTA and FQGNSA. DNA for the CDR3: TGTGCCAGCAGCTTAAGGACGACAAGACCCCTCCAAGAGACCCAGTACTTC. Amino acids: CASSLRTTRPLQETQYF.

This chain connects TRBV6-5 to TRBJ2-5; D is uncertain. The CDR3 has 10 amino acids. Germline V gene data show CDR1 as MNHEY and CDR2 as SVGAGI. Trimming took 6 bases from V and 7 from J, leaving 6 bases between them. The CDR3 coding sequence is TGTGCCAGCAGCCTAATGACCCAGTACTTC. Its protein is CASSLMTQYF.

The chain has TRBV29-1 and TRBJ1-2; 9 nucleotides line up with TRBD1. The trim removed 1 base at V and 5 bases at J, leaving 14 bases unmatched. The germline V gene encodes CDR1 SQVTM and CDR2 ANQGSEA. The CDR3 consists of 17 residues. Written as DNA, the CDR3 is TGCAGCGTTGAAGGACAGGGGGAAAAGCGGGTTGGGTATGGCTACACCTTC. The encoded protein is CSVEGQGEKRVGYGYTF.